This TCR beta chain is from a study of cytomegalovirus exposure and HLA in healthy donors. PCR was performed using 60 Vbeta and 13 Jbeta primers. Source study methods: Later analysis identified some 88 million unique TCR beta chains, 9 million to 12 million shared. The protocol was immunoSEQ multiplex PCR, while the TCRdb copy is restricted to in-frame clones and leaves out a portion. D and trimming were read from the DNA, whereas the V and J calls and clone size are those reported in that table. Of about 69,000 clones listed, more than 60% are singletons. The study, taken as a whole, reports: About 87% or about 30% of the time was how often most TCR beta V segments were productive, according to an earlier analysis. Donor immune exposure was known only as CMV serostatus. The study flagged some 170 TCR beta chains as cytomegalovirus-associated.

As regards this clone: Its target is unknown.

Trimming shortened V by 2 bases and J by 1 base, and 8 bases separated the two germline ends. CDR1 and CDR2 from the germline V gene are SEHNR and FQNEAQ (reference sequence). The CDR3 runs to 14 residues. Material for sequencing was PBMCs. The source is a male donor in good health and CMV-seropositive. The chain is built from TRBV7-9 and TRBJ1-1; D ambiguous. The CDR3 here is CASSLMVGNTEAFF. CDR3 in DNA: TGTGCCAGCAGCTTAATGGTCGGGAACACTGAAGCTTTCTTT.